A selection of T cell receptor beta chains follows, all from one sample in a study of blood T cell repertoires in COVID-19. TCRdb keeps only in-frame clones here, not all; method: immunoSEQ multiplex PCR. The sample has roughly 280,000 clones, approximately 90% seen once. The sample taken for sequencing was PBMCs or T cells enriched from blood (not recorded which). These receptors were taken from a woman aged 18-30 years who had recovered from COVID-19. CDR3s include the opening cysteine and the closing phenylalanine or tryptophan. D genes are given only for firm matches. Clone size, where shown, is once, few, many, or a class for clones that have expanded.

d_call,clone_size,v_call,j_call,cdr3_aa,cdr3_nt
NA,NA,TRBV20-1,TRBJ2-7,CSARQGGEQYF,TGCAGTGCTAGACAGGGGGGCGAGCAGTACTTC
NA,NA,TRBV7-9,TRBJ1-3,CASSLGQVGNTIYF,TGTGCCAGCAGCTTAGGCCAGGTTGGAAACACCATATATTTT
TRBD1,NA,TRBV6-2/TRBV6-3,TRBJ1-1,CASSRRTGGITEAFF,TGTGCCAGCAGCCGTAGGACAGGGGGAATTACTGAAGCTTTCTTT
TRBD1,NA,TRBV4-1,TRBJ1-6,CASSQGGRGPANSPLHF,TGCGCCAGCAGCCAAGGGGGCAGGGGGCCGGCTAATTCACCCCTCCACTTT
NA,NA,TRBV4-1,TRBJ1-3,CASSQSDPRVSGNTIYF,TGCGCCAGCAGCCAATCCGACCCCAGGGTTTCTGGAAACACCATATATTTT
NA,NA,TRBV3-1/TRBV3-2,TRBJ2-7,CASSHPDGLGVPSEQYF,TGTGCCAGCAGCCACCCCGACGGGTTGGGAGTCCCCAGCGAGCAGTACTTC
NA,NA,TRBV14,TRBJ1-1,CASSQVGVRGDTEAFF,TGTGCCAGCAGCCAAGTGGGAGTGCGCGGGGACACTGAAGCTTTCTTT
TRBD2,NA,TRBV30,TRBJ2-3,CAWSPGTSGADTQYF,TGTGCCTGGAGTCCCGGGACTAGCGGGGCCGATACGCAGTATTTT
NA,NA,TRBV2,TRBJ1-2,CASSDRDGYTF,TGTGCCAGCAGTGACAGGGATGGCTACACCTTC
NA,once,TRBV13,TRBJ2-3,CASSLPGVTDTQYF,TGTGCCAGCAGCCTCCCAGGGGTCACAGATACGCAGTATTTT
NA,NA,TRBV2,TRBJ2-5,CASSVTRQETQYF,TGTGCCAGCAGTGTCACTCGTCAAGAGACCCAGTACTTC
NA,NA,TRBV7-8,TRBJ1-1,CASSLAEGAEAFF,TGTGCCAGCAGCTTAGCGGAGGGCGCTGAAGCTTTCTTT
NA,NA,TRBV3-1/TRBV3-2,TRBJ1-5,CASSQEQGVGQPQHF,TGTGCCAGCAGCCAAGAACAGGGAGTAGGACAGCCCCAGCATTTT
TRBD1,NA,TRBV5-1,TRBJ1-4,CASSLGNRQGAGNEKLFF,TGCGCCAGCAGCTTGGGGAATAGACAGGGTGCAGGGAATGAAAAACTGTTTTTT
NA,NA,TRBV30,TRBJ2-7,CAWSVDSPWEQYF,TGTGCCTGGAGTGTCGACAGTCCTTGGGAGCAGTACTTC
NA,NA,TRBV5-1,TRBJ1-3,CASSPGLGPDSGNTIYF,TGCGCCAGCAGCCCTGGGTTGGGGCCTGACTCTGGAAACACCATATATTTT
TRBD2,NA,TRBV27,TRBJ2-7,CASSSLSGGFSQQYF,TGTGCCAGCAGTTCCCTCAGCGGGGGCTTTTCCCAGCAGTACTTC
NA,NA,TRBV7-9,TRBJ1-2,CASSPETDNYGYTF,TGTGCCAGCAGCCCCGAGACAGATAACTATGGCTACACCTTC
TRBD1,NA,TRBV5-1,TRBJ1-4,CASSLGGGTDHNEKLFF,TGCGCCAGCAGCTTGGGGGGCGGGACAGACCATAATGAAAAACTGTTTTTT
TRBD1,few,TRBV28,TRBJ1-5,CASRAQGESQPQHF,TGTGCCAGCAGAGCCCAGGGGGAGAGCCAGCCCCAGCATTTT
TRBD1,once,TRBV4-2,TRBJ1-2,CASSQEARGLYGYTF,TGTGCCAGCAGCCAAGAGGCAAGGGGGCTCTATGGCTACACCTTC
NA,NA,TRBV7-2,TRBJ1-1,CASSLLAGTEAFF,TGTGCCAGCAGCTTACTAGCGGGCACTGAAGCTTTCTTT
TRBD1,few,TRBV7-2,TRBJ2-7,CASSPAGQGSYEQYF,TGTGCCAGCAGCCCGGCGGGACAGGGTTCCTACGAGCAGTACTTC
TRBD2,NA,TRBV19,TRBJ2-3,CASSKAGVTDTQYF,TGTGCCAGTAGTAAGGCGGGGGTCACAGATACGCAGTATTTT
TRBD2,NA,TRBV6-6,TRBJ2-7,CASSRGTSGGLEQYF,TGTGCCAGCAGTAGGGGGACTAGCGGGGGACTCGAGCAGTACTTC
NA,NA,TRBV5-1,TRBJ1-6,CASSLGSVSPLHF,TGCGCCAGCAGCTTGGGCTCGGTCTCACCCCTCCACTTT
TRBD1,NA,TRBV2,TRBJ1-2,CASSEGQGVYGYTF,TGTGCCAGCAGTGAGGGACAGGGGGTCTATGGCTACACCTTC
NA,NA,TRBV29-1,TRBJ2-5,CSVRLRSPQETQYF,TGCAGCGTTCGCCTTCGGTCACCCCAAGAGACCCAGTACTTC
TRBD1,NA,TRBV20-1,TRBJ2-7,CSASRDREF,TGCAGTGCCTCCCGGGACAGAGAATTC
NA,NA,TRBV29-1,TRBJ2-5,CSVEVDFETTQYF,TGCAGCGTTGAAGTGGACTTCGAAACGACCCAGTACTTC
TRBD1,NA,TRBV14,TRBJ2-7,CASSQAWTGVHEQYF,TGTGCCAGCAGCCAAGCCTGGACAGGGGTCCACGAGCAGTACTTC
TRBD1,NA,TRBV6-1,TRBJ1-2,CASSDQGAFGYTF,TGTGCCAGCAGTGATCAGGGGGCCTTTGGCTACACCTTC
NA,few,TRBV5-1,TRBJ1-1,CASSSRDMNTEAFF,TGCGCCAGCAGCTCCAGGGACATGAACACTGAAGCTTTCTTT
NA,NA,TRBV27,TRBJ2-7,CASSLRGQEQYF,TGTGCCAGCAGTTTACGGGGTCAGGAGCAGTACTTC
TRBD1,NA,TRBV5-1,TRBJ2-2,CASSYQGQSTNTGELFF,TGCGCCAGCAGCTACCAGGGACAGTCCACGAACACCGGGGAGCTGTTTTTT
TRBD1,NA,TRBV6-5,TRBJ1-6,CASRGQANYNSPLHF,TGTGCCAGCAGGGGACAGGCGAACTATAATTCACCCCTCCACTTT
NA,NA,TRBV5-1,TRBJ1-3,CASSFTAPSSGNTIYF,TGCGCCAGCAGCTTTACAGCTCCGAGCTCTGGAAACACCATATATTTT
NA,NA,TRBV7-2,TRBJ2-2,CASSQDSYTGELFF,TGTGCCAGCAGCCAAGACTCTTACACCGGGGAGCTGTTTTTT
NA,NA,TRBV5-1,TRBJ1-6,CASMGGSATDSPLHF,TGCGCCAGCATGGGTGGGAGCGCCACCGATTCACCCCTCCACTTT
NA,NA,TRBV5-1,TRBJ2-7,CASSPGGGIYEQYF,TGCGCCAGCAGCCCGGGAGGGGGCATCTACGAGCAGTACTTC
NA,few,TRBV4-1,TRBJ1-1,CASSQGRNTEAFF,TGCGCCAGCAGCCAAGGTAGGAACACTGAAGCTTTCTTT
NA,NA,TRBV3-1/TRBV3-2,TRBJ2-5,CASRSAGETQYF,TGTGCCAGCAGAAGTGCGGGAGAGACCCAGTACTTC
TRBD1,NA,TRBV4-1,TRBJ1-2,CASSRTAGQRHYGYTF,TGCGCCAGCAGCCGGACGGCGGGACAGCGTCACTATGGCTACACCTTC
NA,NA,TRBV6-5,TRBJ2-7,CASSYSPRGPYEQYF,TGTGCCAGCAGTTACTCTCCCAGGGGACCCTACGAGCAGTACTTC
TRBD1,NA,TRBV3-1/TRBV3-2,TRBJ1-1,CASSQKQGAAEAFF,TGTGCCAGCAGCCAAAAACAGGGGGCCGCTGAAGCTTTCTTT
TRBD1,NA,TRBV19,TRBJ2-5,CASSMNRGGETQYF,TGTGCCAGTAGTATGAACAGGGGTGGAGAGACCCAGTACTTC
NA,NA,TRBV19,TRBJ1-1,CASSRVGGGAEAFF,TGTGCCAGTAGTCGGGTAGGAGGGGGGGCTGAAGCTTTCTTT
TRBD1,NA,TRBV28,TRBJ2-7,CAITGTETYEQYF,TGTGCCATCACCGGGACAGAGACCTACGAGCAGTACTTC
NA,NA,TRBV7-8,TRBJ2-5,CASSLGPGGRETQYF,TGTGCCAGCAGCTTAGGTCCAGGGGGGAGAGAGACCCAGTACTTC
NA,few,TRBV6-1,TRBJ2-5,CASSEYDGDQETQYF,TGTGCCAGCAGTGAATATGACGGAGATCAAGAGACCCAGTACTTC
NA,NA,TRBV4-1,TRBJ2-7,CASSQEGLEGYEQYF,TGCGCCAGCAGCCAAGAGGGGTTGGAGGGCTACGAGCAGTACTTC
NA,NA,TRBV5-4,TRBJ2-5,CASSLLSGMETQYF,TGTGCCAGCAGCTTGCTGTCAGGGATGGAGACCCAGTACTTC